The present T cell receptor (beta chain) was sequenced within a study of cytomegalovirus exposure and HLA in healthy donors. Researchers ran the PCR with 60 Vbeta and 13 Jbeta primers. Produced via immunoSEQ multiplex PCR; TCRdb's table is partial and in-frame only. The sample lists fewer than 150,000 clones, around 81% occurring once. The CDR3 is 13 amino acids. Germline V gene data show CDR1 as SGDLS and CDR2 as YYNGEE. With V trimmed by 3 bases and J by 5 bases, 3 bases remained unmatched. This receptor was identified in a male donor in good health and CMV-seronegative. The chain uses TRBV9 and TRBJ2-5; TRBD1 agrees at 8 bases. The sample taken for sequencing was PBMCs. The DNA of the CDR3 is TGTGCCAGCAGCGGACAGGGGCCGGAGACCCAGTACTTC. Residues: CASSGQGPETQYF.